A single sample is the source of the 24 T cell receptor beta chains below, sequenced in a study of blood T cell repertoires in COVID-19. TCRdb's copy holds only in-frame clones and misses some; the assay was immunoSEQ multiplex PCR. The sample gives a few hundred thousand clones, about 91% of which show up once; about 4.6% is in the top ten. Sequenced: peripheral blood. The receptors stem from a woman in her thirties or forties who had recovered from COVID-19.

This clone was found once. The V and J genes are TRBV30 and TRBJ1-2, with D possibly matching TRBD1 (5 bases). This CDR3 spans 14 amino acids. Trimming removed 8 bases at V and 5 bases at J, with 21 bases between. Germline V gene sequence: CDR1 GTSNPN, CDR2 SVGIG (reference sequence). DNA for the CDR3: TGTGCCCGCCCCTCGGGGCCGGGGGGTTATGGCTACACCTTC. Amino acids: CARPSGPGGYGYTF.

V usage is TRBV5-4 and J usage is TRBJ2-2, with 9 bases aligning to TRBD1. The CDR3 has 16 residues. Looked up from germline, CDR1 is SGHNT and CDR2 is YYREEE (reference sequence). The trim removed 3 bases at V and 3 bases at J, leaving 6 bases unmatched. The CDR3 here is CASSSGTGLYTGELFF. Written as DNA, the CDR3 is TGTGCCAGCAGCTCCGGGACAGGGTTATACACCGGGGAGCTGTTTTTT.

V gene TRBV11-2 combines with J gene TRBJ2-1; 12 nucleotides align to TRBD1. Trimming at V came to 4 bases and at J to 10 bases, leaving 8 bases not matched to a gene. This CDR3 has 15 residues. Germline CDR1 reads SGHAT; CDR2 reads FQNNGV. DNA for the CDR3: TGTGCCAGCAGCTCTTGGGACAGGGGGCGCGGGGAGCAGTTCTTC. It is translated as CASSSWDRGRGEQFF.

This rearrangement joins TRBV3-1 (or the pseudogene TRBV3-2) to TRBJ1-6; TRBD1 is a possible D gene (5 bases). V was trimmed by 1 base and J by 7 bases, leaving 11 bases between them. This CDR3 region has 15 residues. Germline V gives CDR1 LGHDT, CDR2 YNNKEL (reference sequence). The CDR3 spells CASSQGVPGNSPLHF. DNA of the CDR3: TGTGCCAGCAGCCAAGGGGTCCCAGGGAATTCACCCCTCCACTTT.

V is TRBV9 and J is TRBJ1-1; the D is unclear. The CDR3 length is 16 residues. Per the germline V gene, CDR1 is SGDLS and CDR2 is YYNGEE. Trimming shortened V by 0 bases and J by 0 bases, and 12 bases separated the two germline ends. Here the CDR3 DNA reads TGTGCCAGCAGCGTAGGAGAGAGAGATATGAACACTGAAGCTTTCTTT. This translates into CASSVGERDMNTEAFF.

This chain uses TRBV11-3 with TRBJ2-1; 9 positions agree with TRBD1. The germline V gene encodes CDR1 SGHNT and CDR2 YENEEA. V dropped 6 bases and J dropped 1; count of bases not matched to a gene: 4. The CDR3 has 15 amino acids. This CDR3 reads CASSLGQGSYNEQFF. In nucleotides, the CDR3 is TGTGCCAGCAGTCTCGGACAGGGGTCCTACAATGAGCAGTTCTTC.

This clone was counted once. The V gene is TRBV5-1, the J gene TRBJ2-3; 9 positions agree with TRBD1. Germline CDR1 reads SGHRS; CDR2 reads YFSETQ. The CDR3 is 16 amino acids. V was clipped by 4 bases and J by 0 bases; unmatched bases: 6. The CDR3 protein is CASSVGTGTSTDTQYF. The CDR3 bases are TGCGCCAGCAGCGTGGGGACAGGGACTAGCACAGATACGCAGTATTTT. Using reference TRBV5-1 and TRBJ2-3 for the parts outside the CDR3, the full variable domain is KAGVTQTPRYLIKTRGQQVTLSCSPISGHRSVSWYQQTPGQGLQFLFEYFSETQRNKGNFPGRFSGRQFSNSRSEMNVSTLELGDSALYLCASSVGTGTSTDTQYFGPGTRLTVL.

The CDR3 coding sequence is TGCGCCAGCAGCCAAGGATTAGCGGGTTCCTACAATGAGCAGTTCTTC. Protein product: CASSQGLAGSYNEQFF. The V call is TRBV4-1, the J call TRBJ2-1; 7 bases match TRBD2. The V and J ends lost 1 base and 1 base, in that order; junction bases with no gene match: 4. The germline CDR1 and CDR2 sequences are MGHRA and YSYEKL. This CDR3 is 16 amino acids long.

This clone appeared once. V and J are TRBV6-6 and TRBJ2-4; 11 nucleotides align to TRBD1. There are 18 residues in the CDR3. In germline, CDR1 is MNHNY, CDR2 SVGAGI (reference sequence). V was pared by 5 bases and J by 3 bases, with 12 bases of the junction left unmatched. CDR3 in amino acids: CASSPTLDRGPRKNIQYF. The CDR3 DNA is TGTGCCAGCAGTCCGACCTTGGACAGGGGGCCTCGCAAAAACATTCAGTACTTC.

On this clone itself: The same CDR3 also results from other DNA sequences found in this sample. This sequence joins TRBV3-1 (or the pseudogene TRBV3-2) and TRBJ1-5, with D unresolved. The V end was cut by 0 bases, the J end by 6 bases, with 6 bases between. The CDR3 is 13 residues long. CDR1 and CDR2 from the germline V gene are LGHDT and YNNKEL (reference sequence). As DNA, the CDR3 is TGTGCCAGCAGCCAAGATCGAGGTCAGCCCCAGCATTTT. Residues: CASSQDRGQPQHF.

The J gene is TRBJ2-6, the V gene TRBV10-2, with TRBD1 identical over 7 bases. V lost 7 bases and J lost 0; bases outside the gene matches: 9. Germline V CDR1 and CDR2: WSHSY, SAAADI. The CDR3 totals 17 residues. The CDR3 loop is CASTGQVIHSGANVLTF. DNA of the CDR3: TGCGCCAGCACCGGACAGGTTATTCACTCTGGGGCCAACGTCCTGACTTTC.

This chain joins TRBV6-1 and TRBJ2-2; TRBD1 might be the D (5 bases). The CDR3 consists of 17 residues. V was cut by 2 bases and J by 1 base, with 14 bases left in between. Germline-derived CDR1 and CDR2 are MNHNS and SASEGT. DNA for the CDR3: TGTGCCAGCAGTGAATTGATAAGGGGAAGGAACACCGGGGAGCTGTTTTTT. Translated, it gives CASSELIRGRNTGELFF.

This clone was observed a few times. The rearrangement links TRBV19 to TRBJ1-3; D is undetermined. Germline V gives CDR1 LNHDA, CDR2 SQIVND (reference sequence). The CDR3 contains 14 residues. V lost 6 bases, J lost 0 bases, and 9 bases lay in between. The CDR3 is CASSPAGSGNTIYF. The CDR3, as DNA: TGTGCCAGTAGCCCGGCGGGCTCTGGAAACACCATATATTTT.

This chain connects TRBV5-4 to TRBJ2-1; 8 bases line up with TRBD2. Looked up from germline, CDR1 is SGHNT and CDR2 is YYREEE (reference sequence). The CDR3 runs to 16 residues. With 0 bases clipped from V and 0 bases from J, the junction kept 2 bases outside the gene matches. CDR3 sequence (DNA): TGTGCCAGCAGCTTGGGACTAGCGATCTCCTACAATGAGCAGTTCTTC. It translates to CASSLGLAISYNEQFF.

The chain carries TRBV29-1 and TRBJ2-5, with D tentatively TRBD1 (5 bases). This CDR3 spans 13 amino acids. Deletions cut 3 bases from V and 2 bases from J, with 10 bases between. CDR1 and CDR2 from the germline V gene are SQVTM and ANQGSEA. The CDR3: CSVDLDRQETQYF. As DNA, the CDR3 is TGCAGCGTTGATCTAGACAGACAAGAGACCCAGTACTTC.

The gene calls are TRBV3-1 (or the pseudogene TRBV3-2) and TRBJ2-5, with 9 positions matching TRBD2. CDR3 length equals 15 residues. CDR1 and CDR2 (germline): LGHDT, YNNKEL (reference sequence). Trimming removed 2 bases from V and 5 bases from J; junction bases left unmatched: 6. The CDR3 DNA reads TGTGCCAGCAGCCAAAGTGTTAGCGGGGGTGAGACCCAGTACTTC. Residues: CASSQSVSGGETQYF.

J is TRBJ1-4 and V is TRBV24-1; TRBD1 might be the D (6 bases). The CDR3 runs 14 residues. CDR1 is KGHDR and CDR2 is SFDVKD in the germline V gene. V was trimmed by 5 bases and J by 4 bases, leaving 10 bases between them. The CDR3 region has the DNA TGTGCCACCAGTGGAGAGGGGGATAATGAAAAACTGTTTTTT. It yields the protein CATSGEGDNEKLFF.

This rearrangement joins TRBV4-2 to TRBJ2-2; 7 bases map to TRBD2. Germline V lookup: CDR1 LGHNA, CDR2 YNFKEQ. This CDR3 contains 15 residues. Unmatched junction bases numbered 1, after V lost 3 bases and J lost 0 bases. CDR3 sequence: CASSHGLANTGELFF. The DNA for the CDR3 is TGTGCCAGCAGCCACGGACTAGCGAACACCGGGGAGCTGTTTTTT.

This chain connects TRBV28 to TRBJ1-4, with D hard to call. V shed 6 bases and J shed 2 bases, with 13 bases lying between them. The CDR3 totals 15 residues. Germline lookup yields CDR1 MDHEN and CDR2 SYDVKM. This chain's CDR3 is CASSLVGRTNEKLFF. CDR3 nucleotides: TGTGCCAGCAGCCTTGTTGGTCGGACTAATGAAAAACTGTTTTTT.

The chain employs TRBV24-1 and TRBJ2-5, with TRBD1 matching 8 bases. The CDR3 spans 19 residues. Trimming cost V 6 bases and J 2 bases; bases outside gene matches: 19. Germline V CDR1 and CDR2: KGHDR, SFDVKD. The DNA for the CDR3 is TGTGCCACCAGTCAATCAATAACAGGGGGATCGTGGGGGCAAGAGACCCAGTACTTC. Its translation: CATSQSITGGSWGQETQYF.

The chain links TRBV24-1 to TRBJ2-1; D perhaps matches TRBD2 (5 bases). This CDR3 is 14 amino acids long. Germline assignment: CDR1 KGHDR and CDR2 SFDVKD. With 4 bases removed from V and 7 bases from J, the gap between germline ends came to 13 bases. CDR3 loop: CATSESQRENEQFF. The CDR3 DNA reads as TGTGCCACCAGTGAGTCCCAAAGGGAGAATGAGCAGTTCTTC.

The chain joins TRBV25-1 to TRBJ2-3; D not resolved. This CDR3 spans 13 amino acids. Germline loops: CDR1 MGHDK, CDR2 SYGVNS. V was clipped by 3 bases and J by 5 bases, with 9 bases between them. CDR3 sequence reads: CASSDLGIDTQYF. DNA for the CDR3: TGTGCCAGCAGTGACCTCGGTATAGATACGCAGTATTTT.

The chain couples TRBV28 to TRBJ2-7; 8 bases match TRBD2. This CDR3 comprises 15 residues. With V trimmed by 6 bases and J by 6 bases, 13 bases remained unmatched. CDR1 and CDR2 (germline): MDHEN, SYDVKM. The CDR3 nucleotides read TGTGCCAGCAGATCGCCGGGGGGGGCCTCTCGCGAGCAGTACTTC. Translating it yields CASRSPGGASREQYF.

The chain joins TRBV30 to TRBJ2-1, with a possible D match to TRBD1 (6 bases). The germline V gene encodes CDR1 GTSNPN and CDR2 SVGIG (reference sequence). The V and J ends lost 5 bases and 6 bases respectively, with 17 bases between them. This CDR3 contains 14 residues. Here the CDR3 reads CAWEPLGQSNEQFF. The DNA for the CDR3 is TGTGCCTGGGAACCCCTTGGACAGTCCAATGAGCAGTTCTTC.